The clone carrying this T cell receptor (beta chain) turned up a few times. Its target is not known. A much larger clone lies a single base off, so this may be a read error. No conserved phenylalanine or tryptophan ends this CDR3, so it is likely a read error. This CDR3 is built from 15 residues. In germline, CDR1 is SGHNT, CDR2 YENEEA. V was clipped by 4 bases and J by 0 bases, with 9 bases between them. The data were taken from a study of tumor and adjacent non-tumor tissue in lung cancer. For the study at large: On average, productive TCRbeta reads reached roughly 4 million per sample. Findings and caveats of the study: Compared with tumor, normal lung showed significantly lower TCR diversity.

A modified ARM-PCR protocol with three rounds of nested PCR amplified TCRbeta. TCRdb called the multiplex PCR reads again in MiXCR, with one record for every CDR3 protein. The data hold 90,000 to 100,000 distinct CDR3 sequences, with more than 80% observed a single time. No cell sorting was done before RNA was extracted from the tissue. The normal lung tissue was taken more than 3 cm from the tumor edge. The chain couples TRBV11-3 to TRBJ2-2; D gene ambiguous. The sequence was collected from a man aged 55 to 70 with small cell lung cancer. The sample taken for sequencing was distant non-tumor lung tissue. The CDR3 is CASSSKGPNTGELFY. The DNA of the CDR3 is TGTGCCAGCAGCTCGAAAGGACCGAACACCGGGGAGCTGTTTTAT.